The clone carrying this T cell receptor (beta chain) was seen repeatedly, ten times or more. The data are from a study of T cells in Graves' hyperthyroidism and ophthalmopathy. The germline V gene encodes CDR1 SGHRS and CDR2 YFSETQ. The CDR3 runs to 14 residues. V lost 4 bases, J lost 6 bases, and 14 bases lay in between. Template material for amplifying TCR beta CDR3 regions consisted of RNA transcripts. Carried out on the TCR CDR3, a first-round RT-PCR used the HTBI primer set. TCRdb reprocessed the multiplex PCR reads via MiXCR and lists one record per CDR3 protein. The sample holds 490,000 or so distinct CDR3 sequences, just under 20% seen once.

The chain uses TRBV5-1 and TRBJ2-1, with D tentatively TRBD1 or TRBD2 (6 bases each). The material sequenced was blood. This sequence was found in a man aged 35-49 years with Graves' ophthalmopathy. The CDR3 loop is CASSGRGGINEQFF. In nucleotides, the CDR3 is TGCGCCAGCAGCGGACGAGGGGGGATCAATGAGCAGTTCTTC.